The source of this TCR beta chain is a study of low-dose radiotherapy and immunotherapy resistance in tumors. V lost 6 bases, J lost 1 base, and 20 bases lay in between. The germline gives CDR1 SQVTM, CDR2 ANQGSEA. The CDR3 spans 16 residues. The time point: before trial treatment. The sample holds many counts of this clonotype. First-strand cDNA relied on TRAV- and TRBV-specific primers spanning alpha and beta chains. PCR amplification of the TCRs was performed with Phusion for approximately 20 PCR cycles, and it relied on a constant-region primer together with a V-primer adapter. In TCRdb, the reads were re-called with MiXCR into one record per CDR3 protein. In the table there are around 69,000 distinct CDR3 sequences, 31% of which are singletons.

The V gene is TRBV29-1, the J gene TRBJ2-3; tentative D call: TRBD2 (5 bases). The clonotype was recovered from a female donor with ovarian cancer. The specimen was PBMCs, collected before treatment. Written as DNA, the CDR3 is TGCAGCGTGGGCCGAGGGTCTCCCAGAGGCACAGATACGCAGTATTTT. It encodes CSVGRGSPRGTDTQYF.